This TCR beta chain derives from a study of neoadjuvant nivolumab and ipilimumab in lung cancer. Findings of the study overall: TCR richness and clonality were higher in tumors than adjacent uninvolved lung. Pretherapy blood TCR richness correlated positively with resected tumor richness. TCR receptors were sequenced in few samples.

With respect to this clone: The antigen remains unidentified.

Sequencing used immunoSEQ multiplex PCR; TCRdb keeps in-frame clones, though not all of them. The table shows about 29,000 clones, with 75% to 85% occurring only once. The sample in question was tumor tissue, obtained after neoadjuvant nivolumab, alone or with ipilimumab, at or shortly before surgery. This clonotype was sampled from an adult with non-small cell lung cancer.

In DNA form, the CDR3 reads TGTGCCAGCAGCTCTCCGGGACTAGCGGGGGACGAGCAGTACTTC. Amino acid sequence: CASSSPGLAGDEQYF. V is TRBV7-9 and J is TRBJ2-7; TRBD2 matches 14 bases. This CDR3 is built from 15 residues. From germline, CDR1 is SEHNR and CDR2 FQNEAQ (reference sequence). With V trimmed by 4 bases and J by 5 bases, 4 bases remained unmatched.